This T cell receptor beta chain was recorded in a study of blood T cell repertoires in COVID-19. Whole-study context: COVID-19 samples, acute and convalescent, were from the United States, Italy and Spain. The analysed material was cDNA or gDNA that came from T cells, B-cell-depleted T cells, or PBMCs.

The CDR3 runs 13 residues. Germline V gene lookup returns CDR1 SGHNT and CDR2 YENEEA. With 9 bases removed from V and 0 bases from J, the gap between germline ends came to 6 bases. Original processing notes: Reference gene primer amplification gave estimated nucleated cell counts. Assay: immunoSEQ multiplex PCR; the TCRdb copy retains only in-frame clones and omits some. D and trimming were read from the DNA, whereas the V and J calls and clone size are those reported in that table. The sample has some 450,000 clones; more than 70% are singletons. Seattle patient enrollment occurred during active infection, with longitudinal follow-up thereafter.

Sequencing input: peripheral blood. The receptor's source is a woman aged 50 to 65 with COVID-19, enrolled during active disease. V usage is TRBV11-3 and J usage is TRBJ2-6, with no clear D. The CDR3 loop reads CASESSGANVLTF. The CDR3 DNA reads as TGTGCCAGTGAGAGCTCTGGGGCCAACGTCCTGACTTTC.